These 30 T cell receptor beta chains came from one sample sequenced in a study of cytomegalovirus exposure and HLA in healthy donors. Here immunoSEQ multiplex PCR was the method, and the copy in TCRdb shows in-frame clones only, minus some. Seen here are approximately 150,000 clones, approximately 86% observed once, and the top ten hold around 2.4%. The specimen was PBMCs. The receptors originated from a man under 40 in good health and CMV-seropositive.

This rearrangement joins TRBV6-5 to TRBJ2-7, with D tentatively TRBD2 (6 bases). The germline CDR1 and CDR2 sequences are MNHEY and SVGAGI. CDR3 length: 13 residues. V lost 7 bases to trimming and J lost 12 bases, with 22 bases between them. The CDR3 spells CASTRSSTGEVYF. The CDR3 coding sequence is TGTGCCAGCACCCGATCTTCGACGGGGGAGGTGTACTTC.

The CDR3 DNA reads TGTGCCAGTAGCCCCTATATACTACGGGACAAGAACACTGAAGCTTTCTTT. Its protein is CASSPYILRDKNTEAFF. V is TRBV19 and J is TRBJ1-1; D perhaps matches TRBD1 (6 bases). In germline, CDR1 is LNHDA, CDR2 SQIVND (reference sequence). V shed 6 bases and J shed 1 base, with 21 bases lying between them. The length of the CDR3 is 17 residues. Full variable domain (missing parts from reference TRBV19 and TRBJ1-1): DGGITQSPKYLFRKEGQNVTLSCEQNLNHDAMYWYRQDPGQGLRLIYYSQIVNDFQKGDIAEGYSVSREKKESFPLTVTSAQKNPTAFYLCASSPYILRDKNTEAFFGQGTRLTVV.

This chain links TRBV11-2 with TRBJ2-3, with D hard to call. Trimming pared 5 bases from V and 4 bases from J, leaving 10 bases between. Germline V gene data show CDR1 as SGHAT and CDR2 as FQNNGV. This CDR3 has 13 residues. CDR3 sequence reads: CASSRVVPDTQYF. The DNA for the CDR3 is TGTGCCAGCAGCCGGGTCGTCCCAGATACGCAGTATTTT.

The chain carries TRBV4-3 and TRBJ1-5, with TRBD1 matching over 8 bases. The CDR3 has 16 residues. The V segment lost 0 bases and the J segment 2 bases; nucleotides outside the gene matches: 3. Germline assignment: CDR1 LGHNA and CDR2 YSLEER. CDR3 sequence (DNA): TGCGCCAGCAGCCAAGATGACAGGGGTGGCAATCAGCCCCAGCATTTT. This translates into CASSQDDRGGNQPQHF.

This clone turned up a few times. The rearrangement uses TRBV5-1 and TRBJ2-5; 7 bases agree with TRBD2. Germline-derived CDR1 and CDR2 are SGHRS and YFSETQ. V gave up 1 base and J gave up 5 bases; unmatched junction bases: 8. The CDR3 runs to 15 residues. CDR3 coding DNA: TGCGCCAGCAGCTTGATGAGCGGGGTCGCCGAGACCCAGTACTTC. Protein product: CASSLMSGVAETQYF. The full variable domain, with the rest looked up from reference TRBV5-1 and TRBJ2-5, is KAGVTQTPRYLIKTRGQQVTLSCSPISGHRSVSWYQQTPGQGLQFLFEYFSETQRNKGNFPGRFSGRQFSNSRSEMNVSTLELGDSALYLCASSLMSGVAETQYFGPGTRLLVL.

The rearrangement joins TRBV9 to TRBJ2-1; tentative D call: TRBD1 (6 bases). V was trimmed by 0 bases and J by 7 bases, leaving 14 bases between them. This CDR3 is 15 amino acids long. Germline V gene sequence: CDR1 SGDLS, CDR2 YYNGEE. The CDR3 spells CASSVGGQGENEQFF. The CDR3 region has the DNA TGTGCCAGCAGCGTAGGGGGGCAGGGAGAGAATGAGCAGTTCTTC.

This clone was seen more than once but under ten times. This rearrangement joins TRBV7-6 to TRBJ2-2, with 8 bases identical to TRBD2. Per germline, CDR1 SGHVS and CDR2 FNYEAQ. This CDR3 contains 15 residues. Losses at the gene ends were 5 bases for V and 5 bases for J; bases not matched to a gene: 7. CDR3 sequence reads: CASSPTGGGTGELFF. In DNA, the CDR3 is TGTGCCAGCAGCCCGACCGGGGGGGGGACCGGGGAGCTGTTTTTT.

V and J are TRBV18 and TRBJ1-2; D might be TRBD1 (6 bases). The CDR3 is 17 residues long. V was cut by 2 bases and J by 3 bases, with 19 bases left in between. The germline V gene has CDR1 KGHSH and CDR2 LQKENI. The CDR3 nucleotides read TGTGCCAGCTCACCAGCCGTCCCCAGGGGCGCGGACTATGGCTACACCTTC. It is translated as CASSPAVPRGADYGYTF. Full variable domain (remainder filled in from reference TRBV18 and TRBJ1-2): NAGVMQNPRHLVRRRGQEARLRCSPMKGHSHVYWYRQLPEEGLKFMVYLQKENIIDESGMPKERFSAEFPKEGPSILRIQQVVRGDSAAYFCASSPAVPRGADYGYTFGSGTRLTVV.

The chain joins TRBV9 to TRBJ1-6; TRBD1 might be the D (5 bases). The V end was cut by 3 bases, the J end by 6 bases, with 10 bases between. CDR3 length equals 14 residues. CDR1 and CDR2 (germline): SGDLS, YYNGEE. CDR3 loop: CASSAARVNSPLHF. In DNA, the CDR3 is TGTGCCAGCAGCGCTGCCAGGGTTAATTCACCCCTCCACTTT.

The chain links TRBV19 to TRBJ2-5, with D uncertain. Germline V gene sequence: CDR1 LNHDA, CDR2 SQIVND (reference sequence). Deletions cut 5 bases from V and 7 bases from J, with 14 bases between. There are 13 residues in the CDR3. DNA of the CDR3: TGTGCCAGTAGTTATCGGATCGCAGGGACCCAGTACTTC. It yields the protein CASSYRIAGTQYF.

This rearrangement joins TRBV7-6 to TRBJ2-3; TRBD2 aligns across 9 bases. The germline gives CDR1 SGHVS, CDR2 FNYEAQ. This CDR3 has 16 amino acids. The V segment lost 5 bases and the J segment 3 bases; nucleotides outside the gene matches: 9. In DNA form, the CDR3 reads TGTGCCAGCAGCCCGCTCGGCGGGGGGGTTACAGATACGCAGTATTTT. Translated: CASSPLGGGVTDTQYF.

The rearrangement links TRBV9 to TRBJ1-6; the match to TRBD1 covers 9 bases. Trimming at V came to 2 bases and at J to 7 bases, leaving 13 bases not matched to a gene. Looked up from germline, CDR1 is SGDLS and CDR2 is YYNGEE. The CDR3 length is 18 residues. CDR3 sequence (DNA): TGTGCCAGCAGCGTGTCATCCGGCCGAGGACAGGGGAATTCACCCCTCCACTTT. This sequence encodes CASSVSSGRGQGNSPLHF.

In this sample, this clone turned up a few times. The chain recombines TRBV10-3 with TRBJ2-1, with D possibly matching TRBD2 (6 bases). V was cut by 11 bases and J by 1 base, with 12 bases left in between. There are 13 residues in the CDR3. In germline, CDR1 is ENHRY, CDR2 SYGVKD. The CDR3: CASPGGSYNEQFF. The CDR3 region has the DNA TGTGCCTCCCCCGGGGGTTCCTACAATGAGCAGTTCTTC.

The genes are TRBV18 and TRBJ1-1; the match to TRBD1 covers 8 bases. Trimming cost V 5 bases and J 5 bases; bases outside gene matches: 7. The CDR3 covers 14 residues. Germline values: CDR1 KGHSH, CDR2 LQKENI. The CDR3 DNA sequence: TGTGCCAGCTCAAAGGACAGGGTAGGGACTGAAGCTTTCTTT. Translating gives CASSKDRVGTEAFF.

This sequence joins TRBV18 and TRBJ1-3, with TRBD1 matching over 7 bases. Germline CDR1 is KGHSH and CDR2 is LQKENI. The junction had 6 bases not matched to a gene; V was cut back by 4 bases and J by 0 bases. The CDR3 sequence is 16 residues long. CDR3 DNA: TGTGCCAGCTCACGGGGACAGCGAGTCTCTGGAAACACCATATATTTT. Protein product: CASSRGQRVSGNTIYF.

The chain has TRBV4-3 and TRBJ1-1; no clear D gene. The germline V and J ends were trimmed by 1 base and 1 base, with 13 bases remaining between them. In germline, CDR1 is LGHNA, CDR2 YSLEER. The CDR3 is 16 residues long. The CDR3 DNA is TGCGCCAGCAGCCAAGCCCGGGGATGGGAGAACACTGAAGCTTTCTTT. Amino acid sequence: CASSQARGWENTEAFF.

This chain links TRBV19 with TRBJ1-6, with no clear D. The germline V gene encodes CDR1 LNHDA and CDR2 SQIVND (reference sequence). This CDR3 comprises 12 residues. V gave up 9 bases and J gave up 6 bases, with 9 bases separating them. The CDR3 spells CASRRPNSPLHF. The CDR3 DNA is TGTGCCAGCCGGAGGCCTAATTCACCCCTCCACTTT.

This clone was seen only a few times. The chain combines TRBV19 with TRBJ2-5; D is undetermined. Germline V gene lookup returns CDR1 LNHDA and CDR2 SQIVND (reference sequence). V was pared by 6 bases and J by 3 bases, with 11 bases between. The CDR3 is 13 residues long. In nucleotides, the CDR3 is TGTGCCAGTAGCAATTACTATAAAGAGACCCAGTACTTC. Translated: CASSNYYKETQYF. The full variable domain, completed using reference TRBV19 and TRBJ2-5, is DGGITQSPKYLFRKEGQNVTLSCEQNLNHDAMYWYRQDPGQGLRLIYYSQIVNDFQKGDIAEGYSVSREKKESFPLTVTSAQKNPTAFYLCASSNYYKETQYFGPGTRLLVL.

CDR3 residues: CASSKARGSPRQPQHF. CDR3 nucleotides: TGTGCCAGCAGCAAAGCTCGAGGGTCGCCACGTCAGCCCCAGCATTTT. The rearrangement joins TRBV21-1 to TRBJ1-5. TRBV21-1 represents a pseudogene. The CDR3 contains 16 residues.

The chain has TRBV27 and TRBJ1-5, with 11 bases identical to TRBD1. The V and J ends lost 2 bases and 4 bases, in that order; junction bases with no gene match: 1. The CDR3 is 15 residues long. Per germline, CDR1 MNHEY and CDR2 SMNVEV (reference sequence). CDR3 nucleotide sequence: TGTGCCAGCAGTTTAGGGACAGGGGGAAATCAGCCCCAGCATTTT. Its translation: CASSLGTGGNQPQHF.

The chain links TRBV6-6 to TRBJ2-3, with D tentatively TRBD2 (6 bases). The germline V gene encodes CDR1 MNHNY and CDR2 SVGAGI (reference sequence). There are 14 residues in the CDR3. The V and J ends lost 5 bases and 1 base respectively, with 10 bases between them. In DNA, the CDR3 is TGTGCCAGCAGTCCCGGAGGGCGCACAGATACGCAGTATTTT. Protein: CASSPGGRTDTQYF.

The genes are TRBV5-1 and TRBJ2-2, with 12 bases matching TRBD1. CDR1 and CDR2 from the germline V gene are SGHRS and YFSETQ. V shed 0 bases and J 7 bases; nucleotides not matched to a gene: 4. CDR3 size: 16 residues. The CDR3 is CASSLAGTGGNGELFF. DNA of the CDR3: TGCGCCAGCAGCTTGGCCGGGACAGGGGGCAACGGGGAGCTGTTTTTT.

The chain employs TRBV4-1 and TRBJ2-7; TRBD1 matches 9 bases. The CDR3 has 16 amino acids. The germline V gene has CDR1 MGHRA and CDR2 YSYEKL. V shed 4 bases, J shed 3 bases, and the junction held 10 bases outside the gene matches. This CDR3 reads CASSPGQGRIRYEQYF. The CDR3 nucleotides read TGCGCCAGCAGCCCGGGACAGGGACGAATACGCTACGAGCAGTACTTC.

V gene TRBV7-9 combines with J gene TRBJ1-4; tentatively, D is TRBD1 (5 bases). This CDR3 comprises 18 residues. Between the trimmed V and J ends, which lost 2 bases and 3 bases, there was a span of 19 bases. The germline V gene has CDR1 SEHNR and CDR2 FQNEAQ (reference sequence). The CDR3 loop reads CASSLLIWEGRSNEKLFF. As DNA, the CDR3 is TGTGCCAGCAGCTTATTAATTTGGGAGGGACGCTCTAATGAAAAACTGTTTTTT.

J is TRBJ1-1 and V is TRBV27, with 7 nucleotides matching TRBD1. CDR1 MNHEY and CDR2 SMNVEV come from the germline V gene (reference sequence). Trimming cost V 6 bases and J 8 bases; bases outside gene matches: 15. This CDR3 spans 15 amino acids. CDR3 protein: CASSVRQGRSMEAFF. The CDR3 coding sequence is TGTGCCAGCAGCGTCCGACAGGGCAGATCCATGGAAGCTTTCTTT.

The V and J genes are TRBV11-2 and TRBJ1-3; 9 bases are shared with TRBD1. The V and J ends lost 5 bases and 2 bases, in that order; junction bases with no gene match: 4. The CDR3 is 15 amino acids. CDR1 and CDR2 from the germline V gene are SGHAT and FQNNGV. The CDR3 region is CASSIHRGPGNTIYF. The CDR3 coding sequence is TGTGCCAGCAGCATTCACAGGGGGCCTGGAAACACCATATATTTT. Full variable domain (remainder filled in from reference TRBV11-2 and TRBJ1-3): EAGVAQSPRYKIIEKRQSVAFWCNPISGHATLYWYQQILGQGPKLLIQFQNNGVVDDSQLPKDRFSAERLKGVDSTLKIQPAKLEDSAVYLCASSIHRGPGNTIYFGEGSWLTVV.

The chain employs TRBV7-9 and TRBJ1-5; D gene ambiguous. This CDR3 contains 14 residues. Germline V gene data show CDR1 as SEHNR and CDR2 as FQNEAQ (reference sequence). Trimming cost V 3 bases and J 3 bases, with 9 bases left between them. Here the CDR3 reads CASSLVGPNQPQHF. The CDR3 DNA sequence: TGTGCCAGCAGCTTGGTCGGTCCCAATCAGCCCCAGCATTTT.

The chain links TRBV30 to TRBJ1-1; possibly TRBD1 for D (5 bases). Germline-derived CDR1 and CDR2 are GTSNPN and SVGIG (reference sequence). The CDR3 contains 13 residues. V gave up 2 bases and J gave up 3 bases, with 10 bases separating them. In DNA form, the CDR3 reads TGTGCCTGGAGTATCCAGGGCGACACTGAAGCTTTCTTT. This translates into CAWSIQGDTEAFF.

This chain uses TRBV18 with TRBJ1-2, with 9 positions matching TRBD1. V shed 1 base, J shed 6 bases, and the junction held 6 bases outside the gene matches. Germline V gene sequence: CDR1 KGHSH, CDR2 LQKENI. The CDR3 is 15 residues long. In DNA, the CDR3 is TGTGCCAGCTCACCACTAGGGACAGGGTCCGATGGCTACACCTTC. It codes for CASSPLGTGSDGYTF.

The chain combines TRBV7-2 with TRBJ2-3; D is perhaps TRBD2 (5 bases). CDR3 length: 12 amino acids. Germline CDR1 SGHTA, CDR2 FQGNSA. V lost 5 bases to trimming and J lost 6 bases, with 9 bases between them. The CDR3 here is CASSPTSDTQYF. Written as DNA, the CDR3 is TGTGCCAGCAGCCCTACTAGTGATACGCAGTATTTT.